Following are 14 T cell receptor beta chains from one sample sequenced in a study of shared clonotypes between healthy human individuals (dated by TCRdb to between 2020 and 2021). Libraries were made using the immunoSEQ multiplex PCR assay. Entries here come from immuneACCESS through TCRdb and include only in-frame sequences with V and J called. Some clones fail to appear in such tables; in the studies checked, an unresolved V gene covers under half of the shortfall, and the cause of the remainder is unknown. A total of about 640,000 clones appear in this sample, approximately 79% of them only once. Clones ranked in the top ten supply 1.8% of the sample. The sequenced sample consisted of memory CD4+ T cells sorted from blood. Per the publication, the cell subset or site label means: CD45RA-negative fraction. All receptors come from a woman aged 25-40 years in good health.

This clone turned up a few times. The chain is built from TRBV5-1 and TRBJ2-5; TRBD1 matches at 7 bases. The ends lost 5 bases at V and 1 base at J; junction bases unmatched: 11. The CDR3 loop spans 16 amino acids. Germline V CDR1 and CDR2: SGHRS, YFSETQ. The CDR3 region has the DNA TGCGCCAGCAGGCAGGGACAGCCCGTCCCCCAAGAGACCCAGTACTTC. It encodes CASRQGQPVPQETQYF.

The chain combines TRBV9 with TRBJ2-1; 9 bases fit TRBD2. Trimming took 0 bases from V and 7 from J; bases not matched to a gene: 14. CDR3 size: 18 residues. Germline V gene data show CDR1 as SGDLS and CDR2 as YYNGEE. CDR3 sequence: CASSVETASGTGGNEQFF. In DNA form, the CDR3 reads TGTGCCAGCAGCGTAGAGACGGCTAGCGGGACCGGCGGGAATGAGCAGTTCTTC.

This clone was observed once. This rearrangement joins TRBV5-1 to TRBJ1-1, with unresolved D. The germline V gene encodes CDR1 SGHRS and CDR2 YFSETQ. Trimming cost V 0 bases and J 11 bases, with 11 bases left between them. The CDR3 is 12 amino acids. The CDR3 DNA sequence: TGCGCCAGCAGCTTGGTCGTGGAAGGGGCTTTCTTT. This sequence encodes CASSLVVEGAFF.

The J gene is TRBJ1-4, the V gene TRBV5-1; unclear D gene. V lost 4 bases and J 3 bases, leaving 10 bases between the germline ends. This CDR3 has 14 residues. Germline assignment: CDR1 SGHRS and CDR2 YFSETQ. DNA for the CDR3: TGCGCCAGCAGCCCCAGCGATCCTAATGAAAAACTGTTTTTT. Amino acids: CASSPSDPNEKLFF. Looking up the rest from reference TRBV5-1 and TRBJ1-4 gives the full variable domain: KAGVTQTPRYLIKTRGQQVTLSCSPISGHRSVSWYQQTPGQGLQFLFEYFSETQRNKGNFPGRFSGRQFSNSRSEMNVSTLELGDSALYLCASSPSDPNEKLFFGSGTQLSVL.

The chain combines TRBV28 with TRBJ2-1, with D possibly TRBD2 on 6 matching bases. Per the germline V gene, CDR1 is MDHEN and CDR2 is SYDVKM. V was cut by 9 bases and J by 6 bases, with 21 bases left in between. The CDR3 is 15 amino acids. The CDR3 nucleotides read TGTGCCAGTTGGGGCGCCGGGACTCGTCGCAATGAGCAGTTCTTC. It translates to CASWGAGTRRNEQFF.

The chain recombines TRBV20-1 with TRBJ2-7, with unresolved D. This CDR3 spans 11 amino acids. The germline CDR1 and CDR2 sequences are DFQATT and SNEGSKA (reference sequence). Trimming pared 4 bases from V and 4 bases from J, leaving 8 bases between. The CDR3 DNA follows: TGCAGTGCTATGAGAGAATACGAGCAGTACTTC. Amino acid sequence: CSAMREYEQYF.

This chain uses TRBV14 with TRBJ2-3; tentatively, D is TRBD1 or TRBD2 (5 bases each). The V end lost 5 bases, the J end lost 2 bases, and 14 bases lay between the germline ends. Germline CDR1 and CDR2: SGHDN and FVKESK. CDR3 length equals 15 residues. CDR3 nucleotides: TGTGCCAGCAGCTGGGGCGGGCCCTTCACAGATACGCAGTATTTT. Encoded protein: CASSWGGPFTDTQYF.

V usage is TRBV5-1 and J usage is TRBJ2-2; D unresolved. In germline, CDR1 is SGHRS, CDR2 YFSETQ. V was shortened by 2 bases and J by 2 bases, with 10 bases between the two germline ends. This CDR3 spans 15 amino acids. CDR3 protein: CASSLQQRNTGELFF. Written as DNA, the CDR3 is TGCGCCAGCAGCTTACAGCAGCGTAACACCGGGGAGCTGTTTTTT.

This chain connects TRBV6-5 to TRBJ1-5; D possibly corresponds to TRBD1 (6 bases). The germline CDR1 and CDR2 sequences are MNHEY and SVGAGI. CDR3 length: 14 amino acids. With 4 bases removed from V and 2 bases from J, the gap between germline ends came to 9 bases. The CDR3 spells CASSSSGGNQPQHF. CDR3 DNA sequence: TGTGCCAGCAGTTCTTCAGGGGGCAATCAGCCCCAGCATTTT.

This clone has more than one count but fewer than ten. The chain is built from TRBV6-6 and TRBJ1-5, with TRBD1 as a possible D gene (6 bases). CDR3 length: 14 residues. Germline CDR1 is MNHNY and CDR2 is SVGAGI (reference sequence). The germline V and J ends were trimmed by 7 bases and 6 bases, with 16 bases remaining between them. In DNA, the CDR3 is TGTGCCAGCAACAGGGTGAGGTTAGGTCAGCCCCAGCATTTT. Encoded protein: CASNRVRLGQPQHF.

This clone was seen ten or more times. The chain carries TRBV5-4 and TRBJ2-3, with D perhaps TRBD2 (6 bases). Deletions cut 4 bases from V and 2 bases from J, with 11 bases between. The CDR3 runs to 14 residues. CDR1 and CDR2 from the germline V gene are SGHNT and YYREEE (reference sequence). This CDR3 reads CASSPGSVTDTQYF. The DNA for the CDR3 is TGTGCCAGCAGCCCCGGGAGCGTCACAGATACGCAGTATTTT.

This clone was counted only a few times. Here the CDR3 reads CASTSPGTEAFF. The CDR3 coding sequence is TGTGCCAGCACCTCCCCGGGCACTGAAGCTTTCTTT. This chain links TRBV6-5 with TRBJ1-1; D remains ambiguous. Deletions cut 7 bases from V and 4 bases from J, with 10 bases between. There are 12 residues in the CDR3. Germline CDR1 and CDR2: MNHEY and SVGAGI.

The chain joins TRBV6-6 to TRBJ1-1, with D uncertain. Per the germline V gene, CDR1 is MNHNY and CDR2 is SVGAGI (reference sequence). The V end lost 7 bases, the J end lost 0 bases, and 9 bases lay between the germline ends. The CDR3 contains 13 residues. This CDR3 is CASTLSVNTEAFF. The CDR3, as DNA: TGTGCCAGCACCCTGTCGGTGAACACTGAAGCTTTCTTT.

V is TRBV30 and J is TRBJ2-5, with 12 bases fitting TRBD1. The J call may be mistaken, given a closer DNA end match to TRBJ2-7. CDR1 and CDR2 (germline): GTSNPN, SVGIG (reference sequence). The CDR3 totals 15 residues. The chain's CDR3 is CAWSGAGQGAYEQYF. CDR3 nucleotides: TGTGCCTGGAGCGGGGCGGGACAGGGGGCTTACGAGCAGTACTTC.